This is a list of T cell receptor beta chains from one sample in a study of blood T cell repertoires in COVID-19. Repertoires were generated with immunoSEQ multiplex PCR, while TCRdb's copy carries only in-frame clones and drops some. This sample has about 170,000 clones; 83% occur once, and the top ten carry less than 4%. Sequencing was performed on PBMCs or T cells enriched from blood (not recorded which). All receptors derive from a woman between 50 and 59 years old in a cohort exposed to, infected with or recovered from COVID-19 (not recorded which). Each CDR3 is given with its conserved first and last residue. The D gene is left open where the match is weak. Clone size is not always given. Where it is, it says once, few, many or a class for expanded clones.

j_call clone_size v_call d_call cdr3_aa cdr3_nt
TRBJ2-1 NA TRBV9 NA CASSVEARTNSNEQFF TGTGCCAGCAGCGTAGAGGCCAGGACAAACTCCAATGAGCAGTTCTTC
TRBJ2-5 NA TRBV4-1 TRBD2 CASSKSGGYQETQYF TGCGCCAGCAGCAAAAGCGGGGGGTACCAAGAGACCCAGTACTTC
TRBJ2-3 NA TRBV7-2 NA CASSFKTGLGTDTQYF TGTGCCAGCAGCTTCAAGACTGGACTGGGCACAGATACGCAGTATTTT
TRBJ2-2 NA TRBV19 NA CASMSFARSTGELFF TGTGCCAGTATGAGCTTTGCGAGGAGCACCGGGGAGCTGTTTTTT
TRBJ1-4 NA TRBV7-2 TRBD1 CASSFVSTGFEKLFF TGTGCCAGCAGCTTTGTGTCGACAGGGTTTGAAAAACTGTTTTTT
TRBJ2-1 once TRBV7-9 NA CASSPIRGESYNEQFF TGTGCCAGCAGCCCTATCAGGGGGGAATCCTACAATGAGCAGTTCTTC
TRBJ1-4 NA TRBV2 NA CASSDRVYEKLFF TGTGCCAGCAGTGACAGGGTATACGAAAAACTGTTTTTT
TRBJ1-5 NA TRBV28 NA CASSEDSYSNQPQHF TGTGCCAGCAGCGAAGACAGTTATAGCAATCAGCCCCAGCATTTT
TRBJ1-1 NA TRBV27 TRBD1 CASSIGQGGNTEAFF TGTGCCAGCAGTATAGGACAGGGGGGGAACACTGAAGCTTTCTTT
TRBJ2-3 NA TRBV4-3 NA CASSQGASSTDTQYF TGCGCCAGCAGCCAAGGGGCATCTAGCACAGATACGCAGTATTTT
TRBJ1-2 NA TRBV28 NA CASSLVNNYGYTF TGTGCCAGCAGTTTAGTTAATAACTATGGCTACACCTTC
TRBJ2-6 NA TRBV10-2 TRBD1 CASRSVGQGGAGANVLTF TGCGCCAGCAGATCGGTGGGACAGGGAGGAGCTGGGGCCAACGTCCTGACTTTC